Detailed here is one TCR beta chain. Its target is not known. PCR amplification relied on 60 Vbeta primers (plus 13 Jbeta primers). TCRdb's table, derived via immunoSEQ multiplex PCR, lists solely in-frame clones and lacks some. This table has about 180,000 clones, 77% appearing once. The ends were cut back, 8 bases at V and 7 bases at J, with 15 bases in the middle. The CDR3 runs 13 residues. Germline V CDR1 and CDR2: SGHTA, FQGNSA. The sample comes from a study of cytomegalovirus exposure and HLA in healthy donors. As for the study in general: HLA-typed donors were the source of around 87 million unique TCRs, which an early data release held. Study conclusions and caveats: Serostatus for CMV was the only available immune exposure information.

The sequence came from an older woman in good health and CMV-seropositive. Input material: PBMCs. The chain employs TRBV7-2 and TRBJ1-5, with D uncertain. The DNA for the CDR3 is TGTGCCAGCGGTAGAGTCGTGGAGCAGCCCCAGCATTTT. Translation: CASGRVVEQPQHF.